This T cell receptor beta chain comes out of a study of control samples from healthy donors and cancer patients. This clone was picked up a small number of times. The assay was immunoSEQ multiplex PCR, and TCRdb's table has in-frame clones only and misses some. The top ten hold 25% to 35% of the sample, which has 70,000 or so clones, over 70% seen once. The CDR3 is 14 amino acids. The germline CDR1 and CDR2 sequences are LGHNA and YSLEER. Trimming cost V 1 base and J 8 bases; bases outside gene matches: 4. Source material: blood. The origin of this receptor is a man between 50 and 59 years old in good health. The rearrangement links TRBV4-3 to TRBJ1-5; the match to TRBD1 covers 8 bases. The CDR3 protein is CASSQGTGMEPQHF. In nucleotides, the CDR3 is TGCGCCAGCAGCCAAGGGACAGGGATGGAGCCCCAGCATTTT.